This is a list of T cell receptor beta chains from one sample in a study of T cell responses to AZD1222 COVID-19 vaccine. Here immunoSEQ multiplex PCR was the method, and the copy in TCRdb shows in-frame clones only, minus some. The sample contains 200,000 or so clones, around 93% of which appear only once. The sequences come from peripheral blood, collected on day 0 of AZD1222 vaccination. The receptors were gathered from an adult in good health. The CDR3 runs from the conserved cysteine through the conserved F or W. The D gene is left open where the match is weak. Rows may omit the clone size; those that give it use once, few, many or a size class.

CDR3 DNA: TGCGCCAGCAGCTCGCCGGGACAGGGGGAAGAGGTGAACACTGAAGCTTTCTTT; CDR3 protein: CASSSPGQGEEVNTEAFF; J gene: TRBJ1-1; D gene: TRBD1; clone size: -; V gene: TRBV5-1
CDR3 DNA: TGTGCCGTGCGGGGGAGCTCTGGAAACACCATATATTTT; CDR3 protein: CAVRGSSGNTIYF; J gene: TRBJ1-3; D gene: -; clone size: -; V gene: TRBV6-5
CDR3 DNA: TGTGCCAGCAGTTACCCGGGGCTCGAAGCTTTCTTT; CDR3 protein: CASSYPGLEAFF; J gene: TRBJ1-1; D gene: -; clone size: -; V gene: TRBV27
CDR3 DNA: TGTGCCTGGAGTGTAGCCAGGGCTGGAAACACCATATATTTT; CDR3 protein: CAWSVARAGNTIYF; J gene: TRBJ1-3; D gene: -; clone size: -; V gene: TRBV30
CDR3 DNA: TGTGCCAGCCGGGGACCTAATGAAAAACTGTTTTTT; CDR3 protein: CASRGPNEKLFF; J gene: TRBJ1-4; D gene: -; clone size: -; V gene: TRBV28
CDR3 DNA: TGTGCCAGCAGCTCTCCCTCCGTTCGACAGGGAGGAACTGAAGCTTTCTTT; CDR3 protein: CASSSPSVRQGGTEAFF; J gene: TRBJ1-1; D gene: TRBD1; clone size: once; V gene: TRBV5-6
CDR3 DNA: TGTGCCAGCGTGGAGGCTGGAAACACCATATATTTT; CDR3 protein: CASVEAGNTIYF; J gene: TRBJ1-3; D gene: -; clone size: -; V gene: TRBV2
CDR3 DNA: TGTGCCAGCAGCTTGAGCCGGGAGCGTGGAGATACGCAGTATTTT; CDR3 protein: CASSLSRERGDTQYF; J gene: TRBJ2-3; D gene: -; clone size: -; V gene: TRBV5-4
CDR3 DNA: TGTGCCAGCAGTCCCGGTTCGAGGAGAGATACGCAGTATTTT; CDR3 protein: CASSPGSRRDTQYF; J gene: TRBJ2-3; D gene: -; clone size: -; V gene: TRBV28
CDR3 DNA: TGTGCCAGCTCACCTTCGGACAGGGGCGGATTCTACGAGCAGTACTTC; CDR3 protein: CASSPSDRGGFYEQYF; J gene: TRBJ2-7; D gene: TRBD1; clone size: -; V gene: TRBV18
CDR3 DNA: TGTGCCAGCAGTCTCGGCCGGCGCGTCACCTTC; CDR3 protein: CASSLGRRVTF; J gene: TRBJ1-2; D gene: -; clone size: few; V gene: TRBV12-3/TRBV12-4
CDR3 DNA: TGTGCCAGTAGTTTCCGGGACCGTCCTTTATACTCCTATGGCTACACCTTC; CDR3 protein: CASSFRDRPLYSYGYTF; J gene: TRBJ1-2; D gene: -; clone size: -; V gene: TRBV19
CDR3 DNA: TGTGCCAACAGAAGAGCACCTGGAAACACCATATATTTT; CDR3 protein: CANRRAPGNTIYF; J gene: TRBJ1-3; D gene: -; clone size: once; V gene: TRBV2
CDR3 DNA: TGTGCCAGCAGCCCGGGACAGATTCTCACAGATACGCAGTATTTT; CDR3 protein: CASSPGQILTDTQYF; J gene: TRBJ2-3; D gene: TRBD1; clone size: -; V gene: TRBV5-6
CDR3 DNA: TGTGCCAGCAGCTTAATGGCAGGGAACACCGGGGAGCTGTTTTTT; CDR3 protein: CASSLMAGNTGELFF; J gene: TRBJ2-2; D gene: -; clone size: -; V gene: TRBV7-3
CDR3 DNA: TGTGCCAGCAGTTTAACCCCGACAGCCGGAAACACCATATATTTT; CDR3 protein: CASSLTPTAGNTIYF; J gene: TRBJ1-3; D gene: -; clone size: -; V gene: TRBV28
CDR3 DNA: TGTGCCAGCAGCTTGGCGAAAGGGTTTGGAGGGGTAGACTATGGCTACACCTTC; CDR3 protein: CASSLAKGFGGVDYGYTF; J gene: TRBJ1-2; D gene: -; clone size: -; V gene: TRBV5-4
CDR3 DNA: TGTGCCAGCAGCGTGGGACAGTCCGGGGAGCTGTTTTTT; CDR3 protein: CASSVGQSGELFF; J gene: TRBJ2-2; D gene: TRBD1; clone size: -; V gene: TRBV9
CDR3 DNA: TGTGCCAGCAGCTTCGGGTCCGGCGGGGAGCTGTTTTTT; CDR3 protein: CASSFGSGGELFF; J gene: TRBJ2-2; D gene: -; clone size: few; V gene: TRBV7-3
CDR3 DNA: TGTGCCACCCGCCCCGGGCTGAATTCACCCCTCCACTTT; CDR3 protein: CATRPGLNSPLHF; J gene: TRBJ1-6; D gene: -; clone size: -; V gene: TRBV6-5
CDR3 DNA: TGTGCCAGTAGTCGGGGTCGGGGGCTTCCAGATACGCAGTATTTT; CDR3 protein: CASSRGRGLPDTQYF; J gene: TRBJ2-3; D gene: -; clone size: -; V gene: TRBV19
CDR3 DNA: TGTGCCAGCAGCTTGGATATAGCCAAAAACATTCAGTACTTC; CDR3 protein: CASSLDIAKNIQYF; J gene: TRBJ2-4; D gene: -; clone size: -; V gene: TRBV5-4
CDR3 DNA: TGCAGCGTTGACGTGCTAGCGTTAGATACGCAGTATTTT; CDR3 protein: CSVDVLALDTQYF; J gene: TRBJ2-3; D gene: -; clone size: once; V gene: TRBV29-1
CDR3 DNA: TGTGCCACCGCATTATCGGTCCTGGTCTACGAGCAGTACTTC; CDR3 protein: CATALSVLVYEQYF; J gene: TRBJ2-7; D gene: -; clone size: once; V gene: TRBV19